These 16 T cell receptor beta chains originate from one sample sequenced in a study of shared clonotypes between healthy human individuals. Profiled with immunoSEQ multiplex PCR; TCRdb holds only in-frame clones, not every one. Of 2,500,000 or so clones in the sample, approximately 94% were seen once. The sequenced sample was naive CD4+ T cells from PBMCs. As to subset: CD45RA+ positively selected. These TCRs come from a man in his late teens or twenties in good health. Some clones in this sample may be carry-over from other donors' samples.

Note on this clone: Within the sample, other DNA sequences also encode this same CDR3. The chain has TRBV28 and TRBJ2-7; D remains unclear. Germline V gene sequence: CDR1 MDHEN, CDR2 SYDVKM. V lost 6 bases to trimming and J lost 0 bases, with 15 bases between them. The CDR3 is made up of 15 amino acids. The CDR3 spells CASSLGPRLSYEQYF. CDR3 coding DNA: TGTGCCAGCAGCCTCGGGCCGCGGCTCTCCTACGAGCAGTACTTC. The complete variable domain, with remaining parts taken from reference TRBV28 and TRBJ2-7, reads DVKVTQSSRYLVKRTGEKVFLECVQDMDHENMFWYRQDPGLGLRLIYFSYDVKMKEKGDIPEGYSVSREKKERFSLILESASTNQTSMYLCASSLGPRLSYEQYFGPGTRLTVT.

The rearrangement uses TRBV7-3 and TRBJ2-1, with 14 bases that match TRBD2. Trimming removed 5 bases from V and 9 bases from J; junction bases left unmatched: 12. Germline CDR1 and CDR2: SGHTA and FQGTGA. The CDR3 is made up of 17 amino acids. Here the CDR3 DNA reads TGTGCCAGCAGCCCCCGACCGACTAGCGGGAGGGCCAGTGAGCAGTTCTTC. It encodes CASSPRPTSGRASEQFF.

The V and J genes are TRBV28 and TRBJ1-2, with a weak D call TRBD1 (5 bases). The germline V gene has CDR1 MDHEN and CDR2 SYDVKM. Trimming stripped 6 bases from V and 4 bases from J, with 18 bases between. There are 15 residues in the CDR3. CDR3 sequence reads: CASSPASAGVYGYTF. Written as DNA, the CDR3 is TGTGCCAGCAGCCCCGCGTCGGCGGGGGTCTATGGCTACACCTTC.

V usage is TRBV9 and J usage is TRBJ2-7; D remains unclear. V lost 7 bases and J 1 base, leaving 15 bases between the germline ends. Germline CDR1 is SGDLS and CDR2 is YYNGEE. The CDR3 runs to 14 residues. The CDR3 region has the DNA TGTGCCAGCGGCCGCAACCATTTTTCCTACGAGCAGTACTTC. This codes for CASGRNHFSYEQYF.

The CDR3 reads CATSRGTPNTGELFF. CDR3 DNA sequence: TGTGCCACCAGCAGAGGGACACCGAACACCGGGGAGCTGTTTTTT. The V gene is TRBV15, the J gene TRBJ2-2; D may be TRBD1 (5 bases). V lost 1 base and J 0 bases, leaving 6 bases between the germline ends. Germline CDR1 reads LNHNV; CDR2 reads YYDKDF (reference sequence). This CDR3 spans 15 amino acids. The entire variable domain, with the rest obtained from reference TRBV15 and TRBJ2-2, is as follows: DAMVIQNPRYQVTQFGKPVTLSCSQTLNHNVMYWYQQKSSQAPKLLFHYYDKDFNNEADTPDNFQSRRPNTSFCFLDIRSPGLGDTAMYLCATSRGTPNTGELFFGEGSRLTVL.

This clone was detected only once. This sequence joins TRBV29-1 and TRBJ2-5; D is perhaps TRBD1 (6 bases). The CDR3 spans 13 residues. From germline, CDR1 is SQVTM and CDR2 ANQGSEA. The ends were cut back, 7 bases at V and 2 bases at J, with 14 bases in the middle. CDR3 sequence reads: CSGRTAQQETQYF. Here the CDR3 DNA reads TGCAGCGGCCGGACAGCACAACAAGAGACCCAGTACTTC.

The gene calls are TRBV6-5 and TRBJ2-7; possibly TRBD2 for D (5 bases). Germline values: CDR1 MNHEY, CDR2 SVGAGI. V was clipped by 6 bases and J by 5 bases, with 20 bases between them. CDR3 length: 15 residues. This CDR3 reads CASRTSRAVSHEQYF. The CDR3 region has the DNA TGTGCCAGCAGGACCTCGCGGGCGGTTAGTCACGAGCAGTACTTC.

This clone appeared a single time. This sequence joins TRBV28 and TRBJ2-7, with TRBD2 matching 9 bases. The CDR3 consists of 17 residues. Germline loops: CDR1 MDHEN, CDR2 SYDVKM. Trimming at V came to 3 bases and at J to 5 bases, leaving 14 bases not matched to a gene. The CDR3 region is CASSFAASGADSDEQYF. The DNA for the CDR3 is TGTGCCAGCAGTTTCGCGGCTAGCGGGGCCGATTCTGACGAGCAGTACTTC. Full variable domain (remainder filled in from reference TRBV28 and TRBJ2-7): DVKVTQSSRYLVKRTGEKVFLECVQDMDHENMFWYRQDPGLGLRLIYFSYDVKMKEKGDIPEGYSVSREKKERFSLILESASTNQTSMYLCASSFAASGADSDEQYFGPGTRLTVT.

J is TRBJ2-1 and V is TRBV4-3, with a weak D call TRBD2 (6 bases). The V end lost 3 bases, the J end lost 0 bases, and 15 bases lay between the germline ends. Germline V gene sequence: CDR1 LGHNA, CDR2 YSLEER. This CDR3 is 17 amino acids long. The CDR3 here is CASSHFVAVSSYNEQFF. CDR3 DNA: TGCGCCAGCAGCCATTTCGTAGCGGTCAGCTCCTACAATGAGCAGTTCTTC.

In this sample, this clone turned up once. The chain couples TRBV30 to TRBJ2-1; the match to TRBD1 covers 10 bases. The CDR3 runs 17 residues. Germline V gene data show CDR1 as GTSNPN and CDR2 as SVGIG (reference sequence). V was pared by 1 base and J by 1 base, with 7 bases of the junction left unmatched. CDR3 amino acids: CAWSDVDRGLSYNEQFF. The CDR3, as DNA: TGTGCCTGGAGTGACGTCGACAGGGGGCTTTCCTACAATGAGCAGTTCTTC.

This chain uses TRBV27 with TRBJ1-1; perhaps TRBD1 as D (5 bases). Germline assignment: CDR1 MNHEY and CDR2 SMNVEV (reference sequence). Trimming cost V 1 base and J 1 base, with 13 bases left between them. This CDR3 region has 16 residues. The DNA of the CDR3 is TGTGCCAGCAGTTTATTGGCCAGGGCCCCGAACACTGAAGCTTTCTTT. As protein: CASSLLARAPNTEAFF.

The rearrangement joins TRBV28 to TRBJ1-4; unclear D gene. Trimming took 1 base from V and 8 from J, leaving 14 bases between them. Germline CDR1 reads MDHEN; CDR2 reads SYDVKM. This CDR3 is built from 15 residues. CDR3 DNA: TGTGCCAGCAGTTTATCGGGTGGAGGGTACGAAAAACTGTTTTTT. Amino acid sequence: CASSLSGGGYEKLFF.

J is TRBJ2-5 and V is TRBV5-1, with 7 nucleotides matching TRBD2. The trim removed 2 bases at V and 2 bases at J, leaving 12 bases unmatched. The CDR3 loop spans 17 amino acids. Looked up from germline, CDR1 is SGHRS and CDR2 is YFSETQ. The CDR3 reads CASSLGVVTGGQETQYF. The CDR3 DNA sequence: TGCGCCAGCAGCTTAGGAGTGGTTACGGGGGGACAAGAGACCCAGTACTTC.

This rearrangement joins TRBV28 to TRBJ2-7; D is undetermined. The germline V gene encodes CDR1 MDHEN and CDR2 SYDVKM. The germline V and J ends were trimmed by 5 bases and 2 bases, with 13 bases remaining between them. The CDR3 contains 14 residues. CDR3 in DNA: TGTGCCAGCAGTACCGGGCGAGGAACCTACGAGCAGTACTTC. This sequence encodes CASSTGRGTYEQYF.

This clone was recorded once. In DNA, the CDR3 is TGTGCCAGCAGTGAACGGCCTAGTACGCAGTATTTT. Translating it yields CASSERPSTQYF. The V and J genes are TRBV2 and TRBJ2-3; D gene ambiguous. Per germline, CDR1 SNHLY and CDR2 FYNNEI. There are 12 residues in the CDR3. Trimming pared 2 bases from V and 8 bases from J, leaving 8 bases between.

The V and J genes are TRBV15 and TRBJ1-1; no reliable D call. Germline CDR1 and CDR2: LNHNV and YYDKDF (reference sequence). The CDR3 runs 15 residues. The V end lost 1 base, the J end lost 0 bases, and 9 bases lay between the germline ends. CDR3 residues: CATSRGAGLNTEAFF. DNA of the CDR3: TGTGCCACCAGCAGAGGAGCCGGGTTGAACACTGAAGCTTTCTTT.